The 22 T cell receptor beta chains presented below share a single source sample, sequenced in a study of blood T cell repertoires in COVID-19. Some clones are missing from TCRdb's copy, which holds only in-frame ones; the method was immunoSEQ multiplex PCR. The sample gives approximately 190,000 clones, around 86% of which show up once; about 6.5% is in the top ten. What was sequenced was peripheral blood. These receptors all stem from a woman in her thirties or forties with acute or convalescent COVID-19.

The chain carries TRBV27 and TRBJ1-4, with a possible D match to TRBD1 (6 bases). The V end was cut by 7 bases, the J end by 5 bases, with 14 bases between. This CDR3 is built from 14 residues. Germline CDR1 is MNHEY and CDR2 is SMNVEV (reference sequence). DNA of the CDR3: TGTGCCAGCAAGGCGTGGGACACAAATGAAAAACTGTTTTTT. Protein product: CASKAWDTNEKLFF.

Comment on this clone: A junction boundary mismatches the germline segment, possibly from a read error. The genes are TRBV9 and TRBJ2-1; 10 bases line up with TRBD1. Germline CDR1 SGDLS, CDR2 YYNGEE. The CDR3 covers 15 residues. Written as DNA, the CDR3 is TGTGCCCGCAGCGCCGGACAGGGGGGTGGGGATGAGCAGTTCTTC. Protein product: CARSAGQGGGDEQFF.

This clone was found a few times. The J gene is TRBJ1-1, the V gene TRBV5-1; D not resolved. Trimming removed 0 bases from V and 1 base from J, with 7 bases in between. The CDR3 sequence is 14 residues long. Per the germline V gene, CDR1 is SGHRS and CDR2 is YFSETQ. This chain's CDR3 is CASSLVEGNTEAFF. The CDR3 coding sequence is TGCGCCAGCAGCTTGGTAGAGGGGAACACTGAAGCTTTCTTT. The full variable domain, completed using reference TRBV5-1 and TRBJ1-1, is KAGVTQTPRYLIKTRGQQVTLSCSPISGHRSVSWYQQTPGQGLQFLFEYFSETQRNKGNFPGRFSGRQFSNSRSEMNVSTLELGDSALYLCASSLVEGNTEAFFGQGTRLTVV.

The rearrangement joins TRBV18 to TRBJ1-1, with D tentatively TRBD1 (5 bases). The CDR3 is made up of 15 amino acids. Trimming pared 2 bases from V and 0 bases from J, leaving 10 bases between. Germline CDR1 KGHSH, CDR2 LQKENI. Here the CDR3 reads CASSPRQLMNTEAFF. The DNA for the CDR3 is TGTGCCAGCTCACCAAGACAGTTAATGAACACTGAAGCTTTCTTT.

Here the CDR3 DNA reads TGTGCCAGCAGTGGGGACAGGCAGGGGCCCCAGCATTTT. Its translation: CASSGDRQGPQHF. The chain carries TRBV2 and TRBJ1-5; 8 positions match TRBD1. The CDR3 has 13 amino acids. Germline-derived CDR1 and CDR2 are SNHLY and FYNNEI. J gave up 9 bases and V 4 bases, and 5 bases lay outside the gene matches.

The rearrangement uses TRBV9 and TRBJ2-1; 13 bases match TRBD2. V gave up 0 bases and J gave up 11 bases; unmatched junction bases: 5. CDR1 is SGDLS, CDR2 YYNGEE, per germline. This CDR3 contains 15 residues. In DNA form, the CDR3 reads TGTGCCAGCAGCGTAGCCACTAGCGGGAGGGTCCAGCAGTTCTTC. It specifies CASSVATSGRVQQFF. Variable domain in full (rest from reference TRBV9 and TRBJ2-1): DSGVTQTPKHLITATGQRVTLRCSPRSGDLSVYWYQQSLDQGLQFLIQYYNGEERAKGNILERFSAQQFPDLHSELNLSSLELGDSALYFCASSVATSGRVQQFFGPGTRLTVL.

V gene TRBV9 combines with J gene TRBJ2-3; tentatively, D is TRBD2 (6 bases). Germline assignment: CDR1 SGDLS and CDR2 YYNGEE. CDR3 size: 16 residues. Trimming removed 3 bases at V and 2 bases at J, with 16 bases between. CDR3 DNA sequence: TGTGCCAGCAGCGCGGCGGGGAGAACCTACACAGATACGCAGTATTTT. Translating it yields CASSAAGRTYTDTQYF.

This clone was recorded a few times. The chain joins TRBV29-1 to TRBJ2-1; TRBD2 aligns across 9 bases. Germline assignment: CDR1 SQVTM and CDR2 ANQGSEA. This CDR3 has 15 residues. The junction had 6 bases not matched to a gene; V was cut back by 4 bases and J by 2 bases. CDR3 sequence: CSVGGGGATYNEQFF. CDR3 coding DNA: TGCAGCGTTGGCGGCGGGGGGGCCACCTACAATGAGCAGTTCTTC.

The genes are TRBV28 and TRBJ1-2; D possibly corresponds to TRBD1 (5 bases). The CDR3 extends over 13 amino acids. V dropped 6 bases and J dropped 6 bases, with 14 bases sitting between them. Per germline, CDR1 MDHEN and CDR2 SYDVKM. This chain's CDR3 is CASRGGGGHGYTF. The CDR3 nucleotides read TGTGCCAGCAGAGGCGGGGGGGGTCATGGCTACACCTTC.

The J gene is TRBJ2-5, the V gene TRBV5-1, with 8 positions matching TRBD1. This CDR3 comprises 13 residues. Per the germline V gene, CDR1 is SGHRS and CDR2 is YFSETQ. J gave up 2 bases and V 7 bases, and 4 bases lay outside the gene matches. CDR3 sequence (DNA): TGCGCCAGCCTAGGACAGGGACAAGAGACCCAGTACTTC. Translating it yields CASLGQGQETQYF.

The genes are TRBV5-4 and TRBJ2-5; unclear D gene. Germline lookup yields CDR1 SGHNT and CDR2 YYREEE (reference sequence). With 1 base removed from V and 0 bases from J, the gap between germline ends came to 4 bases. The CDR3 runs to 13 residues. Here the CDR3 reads CASSLRYQETQYF. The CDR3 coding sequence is TGTGCCAGCAGCTTGCGGTACCAAGAGACCCAGTACTTC.

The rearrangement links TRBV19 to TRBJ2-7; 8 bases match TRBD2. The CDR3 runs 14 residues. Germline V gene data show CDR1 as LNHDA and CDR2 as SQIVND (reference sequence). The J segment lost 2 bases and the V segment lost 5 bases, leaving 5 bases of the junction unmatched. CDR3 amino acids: CASSPTSGAYEQYF. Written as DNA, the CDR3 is TGTGCCAGTAGTCCTACTAGCGGCGCCTACGAGCAGTACTTC.

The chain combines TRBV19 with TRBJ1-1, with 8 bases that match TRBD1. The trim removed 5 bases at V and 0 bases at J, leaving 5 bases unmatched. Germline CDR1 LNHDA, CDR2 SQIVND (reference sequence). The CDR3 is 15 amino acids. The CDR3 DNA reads TGTGCCAGTAGTGCTTGGACAGGGATGAACACTGAAGCTTTCTTT. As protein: CASSAWTGMNTEAFF. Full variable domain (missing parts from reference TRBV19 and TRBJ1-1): DGGITQSPKYLFRKEGQNVTLSCEQNLNHDAMYWYRQDPGQGLRLIYYSQIVNDFQKGDIAEGYSVSREKKESFPLTVTSAQKNPTAFYLCASSAWTGMNTEAFFGQGTRLTVV.

The CDR3 DNA is TGTGCCAGCAGTTACTCGGTAGGACAGATCTACAATGAGCAGTTCTTC. Translated: CASSYSVGQIYNEQFF. The chain carries TRBV6-5 and TRBJ2-1; D is perhaps TRBD1 (6 bases). The CDR3 covers 16 residues. Germline V CDR1 and CDR2: MNHEY, SVGAGI. The V and J ends lost 0 bases and 3 bases respectively, with 12 bases between them.

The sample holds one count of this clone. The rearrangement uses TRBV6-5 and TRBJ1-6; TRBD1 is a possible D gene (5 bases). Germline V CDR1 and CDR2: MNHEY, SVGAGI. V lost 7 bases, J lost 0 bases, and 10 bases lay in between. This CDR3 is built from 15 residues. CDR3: CASNPGVSYNSPLHF. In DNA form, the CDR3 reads TGTGCCAGCAACCCGGGGGTCTCCTATAATTCACCCCTCCACTTT.

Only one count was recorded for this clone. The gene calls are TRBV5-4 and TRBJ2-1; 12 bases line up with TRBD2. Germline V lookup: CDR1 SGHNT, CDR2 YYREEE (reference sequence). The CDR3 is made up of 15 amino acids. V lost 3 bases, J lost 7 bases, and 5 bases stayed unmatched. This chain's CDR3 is CASSSGLAGLNEQFF. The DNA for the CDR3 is TGTGCCAGCAGCTCGGGACTAGCGGGTCTGAATGAGCAGTTCTTC.

DNA of the CDR3: TGTGCCAGCAGCTTCGGGGGGGCGGATCAGCCCCAGCATTTT. Its translation: CASSFGGADQPQHF. The chain recombines TRBV7-9 with TRBJ1-5, with D maybe TRBD1 (6 bases). The CDR3 runs to 14 residues. Germline V CDR1 and CDR2: SEHNR, FQNEAQ (reference sequence). The V gene lost 3 bases and the J gene lost 5 bases, with 11 bases spanning the gap. Looking up the rest from reference TRBV7-9 and TRBJ1-5 gives the full variable domain: DTGVSQNPRHKITKRGQNVTFRCDPISEHNRLYWYRQTLGQGPEFLTYFQNEAQLEKSRLLSDRFSAERPKGSFSTLEIQRTEQGDSAMYLCASSFGGADQPQHFGDGTRLSIL.

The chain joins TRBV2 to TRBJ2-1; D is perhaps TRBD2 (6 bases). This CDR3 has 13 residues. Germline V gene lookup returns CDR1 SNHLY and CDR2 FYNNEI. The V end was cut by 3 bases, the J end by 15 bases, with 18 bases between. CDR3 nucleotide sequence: TGTGCCAGCAGTGATAGGGGAGGTGGGAGGAGGTTCTTC. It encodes CASSDRGGGRRFF. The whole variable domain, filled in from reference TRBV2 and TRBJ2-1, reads EPEVTQTPSHQVTQMGQEVILRCVPISNHLYFYWYRQILGQKVEFLVSFYNNEISEKSEIFDDQFSVERPDGSNFTLKIRSTKLEDSAMYFCASSDRGGGRRFFGPGTRLTVL.

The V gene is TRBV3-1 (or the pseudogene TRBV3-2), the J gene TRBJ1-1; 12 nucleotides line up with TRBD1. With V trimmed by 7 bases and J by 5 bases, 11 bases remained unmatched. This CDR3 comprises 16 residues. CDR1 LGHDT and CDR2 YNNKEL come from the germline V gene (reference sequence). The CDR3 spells CASTLGQGATWTEAFF. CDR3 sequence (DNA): TGTGCCAGCACCCTGGGACAGGGGGCGACTTGGACTGAAGCTTTCTTT.

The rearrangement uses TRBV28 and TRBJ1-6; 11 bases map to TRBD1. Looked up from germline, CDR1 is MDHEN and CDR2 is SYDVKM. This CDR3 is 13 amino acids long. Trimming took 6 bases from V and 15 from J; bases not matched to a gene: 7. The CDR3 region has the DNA TGTGCCAGCAGAAGGACAGGGGGCCCGGTCCTCCACTTT. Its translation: CASRRTGGPVLHF.

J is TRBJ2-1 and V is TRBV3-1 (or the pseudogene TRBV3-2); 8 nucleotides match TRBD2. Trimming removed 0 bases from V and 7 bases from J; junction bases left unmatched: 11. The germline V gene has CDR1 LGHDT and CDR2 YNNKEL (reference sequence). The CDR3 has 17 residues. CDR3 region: CASSQDLGGTSRNEQFF. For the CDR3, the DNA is TGTGCCAGCAGCCAAGATTTGGGCGGGACTAGTCGGAATGAGCAGTTCTTC.

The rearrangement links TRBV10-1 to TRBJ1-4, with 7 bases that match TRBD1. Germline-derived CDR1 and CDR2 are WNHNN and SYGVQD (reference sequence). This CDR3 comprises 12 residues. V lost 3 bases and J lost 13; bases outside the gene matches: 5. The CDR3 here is CASSEPGQRLFF. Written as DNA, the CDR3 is TGCGCCAGCAGTGAACCGGGACAGAGACTGTTTTTT.